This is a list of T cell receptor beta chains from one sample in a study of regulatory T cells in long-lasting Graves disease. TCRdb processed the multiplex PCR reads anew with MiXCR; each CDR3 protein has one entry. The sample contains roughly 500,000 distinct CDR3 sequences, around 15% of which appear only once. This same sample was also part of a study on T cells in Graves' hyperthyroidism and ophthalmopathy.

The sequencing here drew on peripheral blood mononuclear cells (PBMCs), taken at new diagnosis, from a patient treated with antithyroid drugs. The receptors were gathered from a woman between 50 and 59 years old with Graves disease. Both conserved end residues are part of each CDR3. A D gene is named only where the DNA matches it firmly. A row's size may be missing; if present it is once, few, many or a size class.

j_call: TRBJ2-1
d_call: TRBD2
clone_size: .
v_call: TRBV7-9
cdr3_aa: CASSLTSRPSGSTGEQFF
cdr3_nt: TGTGCCAGCAGCTTAACCTCCCGGCCTAGCGGGAGTACGGGTGAGCAGTTCTTC

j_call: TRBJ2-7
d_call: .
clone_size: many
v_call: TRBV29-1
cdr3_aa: CSVEGGPTGSYYEQYF
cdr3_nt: TGCAGCGTTGAAGGGGGTCCGACCGGGTCTTACTACGAGCAGTACTTC

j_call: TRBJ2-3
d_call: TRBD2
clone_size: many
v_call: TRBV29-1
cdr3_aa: CSVHGGRHSTDTQYF
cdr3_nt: TGCAGCGTTCATGGCGGGAGGCATAGCACAGATACGCAGTATTTT

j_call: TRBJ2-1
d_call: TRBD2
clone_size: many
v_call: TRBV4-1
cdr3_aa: CASSQVFRTSANNEQFF
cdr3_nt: TGCGCCAGCAGCCAAGTCTTTAGAACTAGCGCCAACAATGAGCAGTTCTTC

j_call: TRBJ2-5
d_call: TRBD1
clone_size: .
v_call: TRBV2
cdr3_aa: CASVPGGLVQETQYF
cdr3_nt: TGTGCCAGCGTCCCAGGGGGTCTGGTCCAAGAGACCCAGTACTTC

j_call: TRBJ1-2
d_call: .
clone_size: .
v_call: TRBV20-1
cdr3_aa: CSARDAEKYGYTF
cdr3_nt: TGCAGTGCTAGAGATGCAGAAAAATATGGCTACACCTTC

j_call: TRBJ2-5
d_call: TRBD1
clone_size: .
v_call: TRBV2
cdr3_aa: CASSEQGQGFVETQYF
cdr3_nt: TGTGCCAGCAGTGAACAGGGACAGGGCTTTGTAGAGACCCAGTACTTC

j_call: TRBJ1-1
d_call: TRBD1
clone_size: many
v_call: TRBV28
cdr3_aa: CASRPGGTEAFF
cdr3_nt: TGTGCCAGCAGGCCAGGGGGCACTGAAGCTTTCTTT

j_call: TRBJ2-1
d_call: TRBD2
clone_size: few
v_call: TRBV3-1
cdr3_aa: CASSPERERNEQFF
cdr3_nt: TGTGCCAGCAGCCCCGAGCGGGAGAGGAATGAGCAGTTCTTC

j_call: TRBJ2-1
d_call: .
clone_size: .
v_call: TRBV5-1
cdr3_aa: CASSISGTSNEQFF
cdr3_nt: TGCGCCAGCAGCATATCTGGGACCAGCAATGAGCAGTTCTTC

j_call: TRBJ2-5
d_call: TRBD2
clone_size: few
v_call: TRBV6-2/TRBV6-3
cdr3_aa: CASSEAGAFQETQYF
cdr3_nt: TGTGCCAGCAGTGAAGCGGGAGCCTTTCAAGAGACCCAGTACTTC

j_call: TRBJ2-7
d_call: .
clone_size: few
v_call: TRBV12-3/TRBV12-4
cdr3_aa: CASSFSYRLGYEQYF
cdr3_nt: TGTGCCAGCAGTTTCAGCTATCGATTAGGATACGAGCAGTACTTC

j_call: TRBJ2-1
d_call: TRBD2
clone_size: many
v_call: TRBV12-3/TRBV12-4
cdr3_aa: CASSKRGLRGYNEQFF
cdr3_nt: TGTGCCAGCAGTAAGCGGGGGCTCAGGGGTTACAATGAGCAGTTCTTC

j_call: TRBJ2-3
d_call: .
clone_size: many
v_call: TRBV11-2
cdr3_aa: CASSAVYGDTDTQYF
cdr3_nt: TGTGCCAGCAGCGCGGTCTACGGGGACACAGATACGCAGTATTTT

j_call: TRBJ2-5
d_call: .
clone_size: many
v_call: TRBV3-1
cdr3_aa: CASSQYSTGRETQYF
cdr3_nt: TGTGCCAGCAGCCAATACTCCACAGGGCGAGAGACCCAGTACTTC

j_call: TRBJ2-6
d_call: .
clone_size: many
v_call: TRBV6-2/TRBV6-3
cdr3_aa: CASTPQVSGANVLTF
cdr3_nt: TGTGCCAGCACCCCTCAGGTTTCCGGGGCCAACGTCCTGACTTTC

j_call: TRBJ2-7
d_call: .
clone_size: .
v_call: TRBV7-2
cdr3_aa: CVSSRYTTAYEQYF
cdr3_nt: TGTGTCAGCAGCCGGTATACAACTGCCTACGAGCAGTACTTC

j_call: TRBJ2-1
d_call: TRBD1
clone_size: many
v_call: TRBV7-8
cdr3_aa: CASSLVALDRGYDNEQFF
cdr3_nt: TGTGCCAGCAGCTTAGTGGCCCTCGACAGGGGGTACGACAATGAGCAGTTCTTC

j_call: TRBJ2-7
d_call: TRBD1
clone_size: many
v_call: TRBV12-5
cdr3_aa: CASGLGLPGQGANYEQYF
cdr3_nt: TGTGCTAGTGGTTTGGGCCTCCCGGGACAGGGGGCGAACTACGAGCAGTACTTC

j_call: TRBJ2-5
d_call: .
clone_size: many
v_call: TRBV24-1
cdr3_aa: CATRGLEETQYF
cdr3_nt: TGTGCCACCAGAGGACTTGAGGAGACCCAGTACTTC

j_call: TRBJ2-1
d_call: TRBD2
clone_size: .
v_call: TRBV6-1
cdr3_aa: CASSRTSGTSSHNEQFF
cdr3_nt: TGTGCCAGCAGCCGGACTAGCGGGACTTCCTCTCACAATGAGCAGTTCTTC

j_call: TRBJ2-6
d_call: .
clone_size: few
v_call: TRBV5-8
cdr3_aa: CASSLVQGRSGANVLTF
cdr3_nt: TGTGCCAGCAGCTTGGTGCAGGGGAGGTCTGGGGCCAACGTCCTGACTTTC

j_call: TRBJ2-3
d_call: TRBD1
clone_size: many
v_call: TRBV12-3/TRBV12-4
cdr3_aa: CASSLGQGASTDTQYF
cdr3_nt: TGTGCCAGCAGTTTGGGCCAGGGGGCTAGCACAGATACGCAGTATTTT

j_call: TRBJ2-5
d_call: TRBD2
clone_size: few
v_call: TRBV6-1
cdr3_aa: CASSPGTSVQETQYF
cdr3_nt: TGTGCCAGCAGTCCCGGGACTAGCGTACAAGAGACCCAGTACTTC

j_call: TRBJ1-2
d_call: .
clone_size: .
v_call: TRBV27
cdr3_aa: CASSQSKNYGYTF
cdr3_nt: TGTGCCAGCAGTCAAAGCAAAAACTATGGCTACACCTTC

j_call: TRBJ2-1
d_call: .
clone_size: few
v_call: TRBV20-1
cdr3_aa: CSGLDSYNEQFF
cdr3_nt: TGCAGTGGACTGGACTCCTACAATGAGCAGTTCTTC

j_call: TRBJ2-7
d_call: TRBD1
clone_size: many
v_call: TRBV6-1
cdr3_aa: CATRGGQGSYEQYF
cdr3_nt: TGTGCCACCCGAGGTGGACAGGGCTCCTACGAGCAGTACTTC

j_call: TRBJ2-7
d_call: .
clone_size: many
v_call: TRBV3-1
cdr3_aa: CASSQDWWTNYEQYF
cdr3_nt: TGTGCCAGCAGCCAAGACTGGTGGACCAACTACGAGCAGTACTTC

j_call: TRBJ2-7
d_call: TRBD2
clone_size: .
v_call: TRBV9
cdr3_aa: CASSVKPSGLAVEQYF
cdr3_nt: TGTGCCAGCAGCGTAAAGCCCTCGGGACTAGCGGTTGAGCAGTACTTC

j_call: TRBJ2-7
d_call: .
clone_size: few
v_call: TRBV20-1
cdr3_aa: CSARQFPSYEQYF
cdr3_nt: TGCAGTGCCCGACAGTTCCCCTCCTACGAGCAGTACTTC

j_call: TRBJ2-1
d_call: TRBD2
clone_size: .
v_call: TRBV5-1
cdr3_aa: CATARSTELAGEGNEQFF
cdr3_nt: TGCGCCACCGCCCGGTCAACAGAACTAGCGGGAGAGGGGAATGAGCAGTTCTTC

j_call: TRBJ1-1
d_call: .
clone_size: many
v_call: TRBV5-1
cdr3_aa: CASSLVWQPVGTEAFF
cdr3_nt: TGCGCCAGCAGCTTGGTGTGGCAGCCCGTGGGCACTGAAGCTTTCTTT

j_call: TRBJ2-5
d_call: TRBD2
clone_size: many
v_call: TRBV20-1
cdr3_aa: CSAIPAAGGGETQYF
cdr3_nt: TGCAGTGCTATCCCAGCAGCGGGAGGGGGCGAGACCCAGTACTTC

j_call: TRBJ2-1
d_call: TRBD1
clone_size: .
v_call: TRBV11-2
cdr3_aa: CASRWTGYNEQFF
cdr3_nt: TGTGCCAGCAGATGGACAGGGTACAATGAGCAGTTCTTC

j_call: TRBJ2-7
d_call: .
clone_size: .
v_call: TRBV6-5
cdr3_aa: CASSYTSSVLGSSYNEQYF
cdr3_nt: TGTGCCAGCAGTTACACGTCCTCCGTTTTGGGGAGCTCCTACAATGAGCAGTACTTC

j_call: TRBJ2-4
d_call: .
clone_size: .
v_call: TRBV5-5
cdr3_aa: CASSPERGSSDLAKNIQYF
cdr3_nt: TGTGCCAGCAGCCCCGAGAGGGGCTCTAGCGATCTAGCCAAAAACATTCAGTACTTC

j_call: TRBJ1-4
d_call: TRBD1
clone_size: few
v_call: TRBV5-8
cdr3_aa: CASSARGQSAATNEKLFF
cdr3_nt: TGTGCCAGCAGCGCAAGGGGACAGTCAGCCGCAACTAATGAAAAACTGTTTTTT